The entry below describes one T cell receptor beta chain. This specimen comes from a study of blood T cell repertoires in COVID-19. Profiled with immunoSEQ multiplex PCR; TCRdb holds only in-frame clones, not every one. The sample lists fewer than 450,000 clones; around 90% were seen once. J lost 6 bases, V lost 2 bases, and 3 bases had no gene match. CDR1 and CDR2 (germline): SGHNT, YYREEE (reference sequence). The CDR3 extends over 14 amino acids. This receptor was obtained from a woman between 40 and 55 years old with acute COVID-19. The chain links TRBV5-4 to TRBJ2-7, with 12 positions matching TRBD2. Sequenced: PBMCs or T cells enriched from blood (not recorded which). The CDR3 region is CASSFPSGGAEQYF. The CDR3 bases are TGTGCCAGCAGCTTTCCTAGCGGGGGGGCCGAGCAGTACTTC.